The T cell receptor beta chain under discussion was sequenced for a study of blood T cell repertoires in COVID-19 (dated by TCRdb to 2018 to 2020). A note on the overall study: Collaborator samples came from the United States, Italy and Spain and covered acute and convalescent phases of COVID-19. A freely available public database, intended as a resource for researchers studying the immune response to SARS-CoV-2, is where the repertoires were released. Where available, HLA class I and class II types were obtained from metadata supplied by the sample provider rather than from assay-based typing. Subjects who had been exposed to COVID-19, were actively infected with it, or had recovered from it provided the deeply sampled blood TCRbeta repertoires that made up the dataset. The sample metadata nearly always contained a de-identified subject ID, COVID-19 status, age in years and sex. The samples were drawn from the first 160 participants of the ongoing ImmuneRACE study and from 1,254 subjects provided by 6 global collaborators. The prospective study material was composed of cDNA or gDNA derived from T cells, B-cell-depleted T cells, or PBMCs.

In the prospective study, participants were about 18 to 100 years old, resided in under 30 geographic areas of the United States, and were enrolled through a virtual design. Cohort assignment in the prospective study relied on participant-reported clinical history from a screening survey and a study questionnaire. ImmuneRACE Cohort 3 recovered participants were defined by two consecutive negative NP/OP PCR tests, healthcare professional clearance, or symptom resolution. Mobile phlebotomists in the prospective study collected whole blood, serum and a nasopharyngeal or oropharyngeal swab from every participant. Over a roughly two-month period, participants in the prospective study had the option of providing additional blood draws and questionnaires. Before DNA extraction, prospective study blood samples were shipped either frozen or at room temperature. CDR1 is given as MNHGY and CDR2 as SVAAGI, both from the germline V gene. Including cysteine and phenylalanine, the CDR3 has 16 amino acids. CDR3 DNA is the only sequence kept; it has 48 bases, read in frame from the first base. V is pruned by 4 bases and J by 3 bases, leaving 6 bases of the junction without a gene match.

What the authors observed across the whole study: The quantity of clinical and demographic metadata differed by source and by participant and was supplied without curation.

TCRbeta CDR3 regions were amplified from genomic DNA by means of the immunoSEQ Assay, a bias-controlled multiplex PCR. The study's own analysis went as follows. The number of nucleated cells in each sample was estimated from the amplification of reference gene primers within the assay. To quantify the absolute abundance of each unique TCRbeta CDR3 rearrangement, sequence reads were collapsed and filtered. For each sample, productive Simpson clonality was calculated as the square root of Simpson's diversity index across productive rearrangements. Drawn from immuneACCESS, this table holds only the in-frame rearrangements with V and J called that TCRdb kept. Clones are partly lost; checked studies trace under half to an unresolved V gene and leave the rest unexplained. V, J and clone size were drawn from that table, and D and trimming were deduced from the DNA. Counted in this sample were over 120,000 clones; 75% to 80% of them appeared once. The ten largest clones represent 2.5% to 3.5% of the sample.

A remark on this clone: The antigen this receptor binds is unknown. No base qualities exist here, and no much larger clone lies one base off it.

The source material was PBMCs or T cells enriched from blood (not recorded which). The rearrangement combines TRBV6-9 with TRBJ2-5, with 12 bases matching TRBD2. The TCR originated in a woman in her fifties or sixties who had recovered from COVID-19. CDR3 region: CASSSWTSGTEETQYF. The base sequence is TGTGCCAGCAGTTCTTGGACTAGCGGGACGGAAGAGACCCAGTACTTC.